Listed here is a single T cell receptor beta chain. This CDR3 is built from 17 residues. Germline-derived CDR1 and CDR2 are SGHTS and YDEGEE. J gave up 1 base and V 3 bases, and 11 bases lay outside the gene matches. The data were taken from a study of T-cell memory formation after mild COVID-19. TCR alpha and TCR beta cDNA libraries with sample barcodes and UMIs came from 5'RACE using constant-segment primers. One entry per CDR3 protein, called by TCRdb with MiXCR from the 5' RACE reads. The profile shows around 530,000 distinct CDR3 sequences, roughly 20% of them singletons. V gene TRBV5-8 combines with J gene TRBJ1-1; 8 positions match TRBD1. Material for sequencing was PBMCs or a T cell subset sorted from them (not recorded which). This sequence was found in an adult woman who had mild COVID-19 (a few samples of this study predate the infection). Cell type and time point are not known. The CDR3 DNA is TGTGCCAGCAGCTCTCCCCGGGACAGGTCTGCGAACACTGAAGCTTTCTTT. Protein: CASSSPRDRSANTEAFF.